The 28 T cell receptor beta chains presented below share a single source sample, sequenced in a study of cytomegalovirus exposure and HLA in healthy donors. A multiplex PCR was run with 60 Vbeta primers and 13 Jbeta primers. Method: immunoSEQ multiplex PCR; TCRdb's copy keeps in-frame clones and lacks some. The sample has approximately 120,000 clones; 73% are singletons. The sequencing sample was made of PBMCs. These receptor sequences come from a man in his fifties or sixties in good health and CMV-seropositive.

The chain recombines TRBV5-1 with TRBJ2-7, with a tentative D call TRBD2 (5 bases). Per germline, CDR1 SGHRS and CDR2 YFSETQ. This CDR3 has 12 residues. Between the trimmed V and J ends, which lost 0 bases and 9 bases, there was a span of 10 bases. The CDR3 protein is CASSLVGVGQYF. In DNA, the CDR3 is TGCGCCAGCAGCTTGGTCGGGGTTGGGCAGTACTTC.

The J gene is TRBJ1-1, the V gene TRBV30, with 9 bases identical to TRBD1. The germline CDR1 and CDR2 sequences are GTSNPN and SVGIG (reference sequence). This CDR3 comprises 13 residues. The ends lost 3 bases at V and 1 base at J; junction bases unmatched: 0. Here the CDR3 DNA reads TGTGCCTGGAGACAGGGGGCGAACACTGAAGCTTTCTTT. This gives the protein CAWRQGANTEAFF.

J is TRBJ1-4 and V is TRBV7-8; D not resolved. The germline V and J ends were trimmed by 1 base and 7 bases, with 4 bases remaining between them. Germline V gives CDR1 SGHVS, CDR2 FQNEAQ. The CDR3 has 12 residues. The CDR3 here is CASSLESEKLFF. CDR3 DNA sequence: TGTGCCAGCAGCTTAGAGAGTGAAAAACTGTTTTTT. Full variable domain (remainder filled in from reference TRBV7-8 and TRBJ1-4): GAGVSQSPRYKVAKRGQDVALRCDPISGHVSLFWYQQALGQGPEFLTYFQNEAQLDKSGLPSDRFFAERPEGSVSTLKIQRTQQEDSAVYLCASSLESEKLFFGSGTQLSVL.

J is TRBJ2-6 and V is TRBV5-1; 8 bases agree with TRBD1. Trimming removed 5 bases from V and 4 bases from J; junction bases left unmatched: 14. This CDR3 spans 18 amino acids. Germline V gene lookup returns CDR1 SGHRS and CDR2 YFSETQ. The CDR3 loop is CASSPRPQGVDGANVLTF. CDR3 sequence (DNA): TGCGCCAGCAGTCCCAGGCCACAGGGGGTGGACGGGGCCAACGTCCTGACTTTC.

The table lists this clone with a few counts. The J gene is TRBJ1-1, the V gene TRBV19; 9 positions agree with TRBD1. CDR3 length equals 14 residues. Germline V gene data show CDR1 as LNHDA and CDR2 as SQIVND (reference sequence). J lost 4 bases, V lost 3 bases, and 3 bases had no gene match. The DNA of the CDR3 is TGTGCCAGTAGTATGACAGGGGGAAGCACTGAAGCTTTCTTT. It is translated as CASSMTGGSTEAFF.

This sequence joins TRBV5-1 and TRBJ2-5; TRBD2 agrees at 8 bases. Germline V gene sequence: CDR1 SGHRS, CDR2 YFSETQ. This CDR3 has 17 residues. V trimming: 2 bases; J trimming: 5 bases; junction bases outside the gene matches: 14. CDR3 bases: TGCGCCAGCAGCTTTCGGTACGAGCGGGGGTTGTGGGAGACCCAGTACTTC. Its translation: CASSFRYERGLWETQYF.

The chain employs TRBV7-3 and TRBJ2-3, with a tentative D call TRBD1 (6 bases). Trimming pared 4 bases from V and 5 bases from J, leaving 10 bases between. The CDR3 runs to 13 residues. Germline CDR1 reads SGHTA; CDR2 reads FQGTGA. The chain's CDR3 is CASSYKQGDTQYF. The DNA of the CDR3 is TGTGCCAGCAGCTATAAACAGGGAGATACGCAGTATTTT.

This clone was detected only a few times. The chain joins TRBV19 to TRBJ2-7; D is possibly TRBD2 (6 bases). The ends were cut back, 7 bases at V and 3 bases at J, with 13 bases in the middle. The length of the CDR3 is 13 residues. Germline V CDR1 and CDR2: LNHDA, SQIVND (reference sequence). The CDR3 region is CASKTRDRYEQYF. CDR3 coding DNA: TGTGCCAGTAAAACGCGGGACCGCTACGAGCAGTACTTC.

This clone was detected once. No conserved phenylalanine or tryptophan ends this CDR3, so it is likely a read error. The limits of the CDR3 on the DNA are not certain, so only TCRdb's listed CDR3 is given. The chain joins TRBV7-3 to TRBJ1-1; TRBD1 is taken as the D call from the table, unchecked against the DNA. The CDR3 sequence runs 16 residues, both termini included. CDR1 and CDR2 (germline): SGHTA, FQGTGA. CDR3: CASSLKSLPGHPSSSR.

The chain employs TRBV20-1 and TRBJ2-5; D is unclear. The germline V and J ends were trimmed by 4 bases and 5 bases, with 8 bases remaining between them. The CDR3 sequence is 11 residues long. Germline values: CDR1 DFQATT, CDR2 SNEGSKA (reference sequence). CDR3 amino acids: CSATDGETQYF. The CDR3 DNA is TGCAGTGCTACTGACGGGGAGACCCAGTACTTC.

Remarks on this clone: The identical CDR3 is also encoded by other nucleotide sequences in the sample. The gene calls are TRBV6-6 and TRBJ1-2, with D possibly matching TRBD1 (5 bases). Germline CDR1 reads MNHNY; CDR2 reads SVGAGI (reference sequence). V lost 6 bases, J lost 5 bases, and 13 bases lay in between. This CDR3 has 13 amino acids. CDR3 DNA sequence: TGTGCCAGCAGCGAGCAGGGTCGGTATGGCTACACCTTC. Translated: CASSEQGRYGYTF.

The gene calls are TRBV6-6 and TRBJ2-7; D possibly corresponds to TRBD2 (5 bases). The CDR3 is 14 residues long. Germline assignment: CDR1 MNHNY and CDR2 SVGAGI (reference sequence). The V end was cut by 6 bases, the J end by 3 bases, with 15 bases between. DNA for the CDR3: TGTGCCAGCAGAGCGCCTAGTGAGGGCTACGAGCAGTACTTC. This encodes CASRAPSEGYEQYF.

The CDR3 DNA sequence: TGTGCCATCAGTGGGAGGAGGGGCTCCTACGAGCAGTACTTC. Amino acid sequence: CAISGRRGSYEQYF. The chain uses TRBV10-3 and TRBJ2-7; TRBD2 is a possible D gene (6 bases). The CDR3 runs to 14 residues. V shed 4 bases and J shed 0 bases, with 10 bases lying between them. CDR1 is ENHRY and CDR2 is SYGVKD in the germline V gene.

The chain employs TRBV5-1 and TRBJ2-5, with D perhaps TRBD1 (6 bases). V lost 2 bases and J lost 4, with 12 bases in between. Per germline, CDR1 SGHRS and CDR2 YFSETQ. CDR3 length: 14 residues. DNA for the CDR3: TGCGCCAGCAGCTTTCAGGGGTCTACAGAGACCCAGTACTTC. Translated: CASSFQGSTETQYF.

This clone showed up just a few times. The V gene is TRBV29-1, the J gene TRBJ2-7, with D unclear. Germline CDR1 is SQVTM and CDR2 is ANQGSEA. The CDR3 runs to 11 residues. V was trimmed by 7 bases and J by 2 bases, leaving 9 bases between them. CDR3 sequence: CSAQLTYEQYF. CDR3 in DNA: TGCAGCGCCCAACTCACCTACGAGCAGTACTTC.

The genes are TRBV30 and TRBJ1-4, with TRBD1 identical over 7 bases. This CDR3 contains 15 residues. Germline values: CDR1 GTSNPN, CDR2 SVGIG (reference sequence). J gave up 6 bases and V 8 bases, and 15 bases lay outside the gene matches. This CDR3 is CAGGWQGGFDEKLFF. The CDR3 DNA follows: TGTGCCGGGGGCTGGCAGGGGGGCTTTGATGAAAAACTGTTTTTT.

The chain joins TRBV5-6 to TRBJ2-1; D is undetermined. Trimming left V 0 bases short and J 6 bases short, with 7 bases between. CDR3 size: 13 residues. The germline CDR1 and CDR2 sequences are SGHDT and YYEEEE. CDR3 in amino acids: CASSLVPSNEQFF. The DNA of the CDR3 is TGTGCCAGCAGCTTGGTACCCAGCAATGAGCAGTTCTTC. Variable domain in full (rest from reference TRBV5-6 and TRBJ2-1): DAGVTQSPTHLIKTRGQQVTLRCSPKSGHDTVSWYQQALGQGPQFIFQYYEEEERQRGNFPDRFSGHQFPNYSSELNVNALLLGDSALYLCASSLVPSNEQFFGPGTRLTVL.

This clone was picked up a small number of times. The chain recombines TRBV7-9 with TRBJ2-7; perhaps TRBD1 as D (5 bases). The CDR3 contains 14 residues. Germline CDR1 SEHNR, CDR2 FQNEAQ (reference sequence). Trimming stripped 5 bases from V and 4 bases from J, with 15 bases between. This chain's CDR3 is CASSPLQGGYEQYF. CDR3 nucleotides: TGTGCCAGCAGCCCACTCCAGGGTGGGTACGAGCAGTACTTC.

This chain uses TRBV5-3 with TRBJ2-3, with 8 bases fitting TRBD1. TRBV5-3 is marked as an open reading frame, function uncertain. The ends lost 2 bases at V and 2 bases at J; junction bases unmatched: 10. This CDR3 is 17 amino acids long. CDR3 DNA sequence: TGTGCCAGAAGCTTACGGACAGGGCCCCCACCCACAGATACGCAGTATTTT. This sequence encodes CARSLRTGPPPTDTQYF.

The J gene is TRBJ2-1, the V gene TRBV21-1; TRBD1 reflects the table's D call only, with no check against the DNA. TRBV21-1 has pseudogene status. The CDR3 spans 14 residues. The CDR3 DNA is TGTGCCAGCAGCAAAGGGTACAGTCCCAATGAGCAGTTCTTC. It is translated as CASSKGYSPNEQFF.

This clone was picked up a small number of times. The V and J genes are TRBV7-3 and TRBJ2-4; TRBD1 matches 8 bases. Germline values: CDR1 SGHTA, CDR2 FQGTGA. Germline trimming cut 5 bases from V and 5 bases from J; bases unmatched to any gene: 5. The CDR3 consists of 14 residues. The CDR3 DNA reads TGTGCCAGCAGCAGGACAGGGAAGGAAAACATTCAGTACTTC. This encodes CASSRTGKENIQYF.

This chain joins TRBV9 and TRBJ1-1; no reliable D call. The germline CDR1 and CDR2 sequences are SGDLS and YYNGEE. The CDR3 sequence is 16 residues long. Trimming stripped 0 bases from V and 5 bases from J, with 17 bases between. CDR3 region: CASSVVGYVGMTEAFF. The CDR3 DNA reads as TGTGCCAGCAGCGTAGTGGGCTATGTAGGTATGACTGAAGCTTTCTTT.

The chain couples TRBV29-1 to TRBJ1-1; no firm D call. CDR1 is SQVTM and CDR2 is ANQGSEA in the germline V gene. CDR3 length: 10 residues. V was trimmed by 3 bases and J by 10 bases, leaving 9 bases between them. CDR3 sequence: CSVDEEGAFF. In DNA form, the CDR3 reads TGCAGCGTTGACGAGGAGGGAGCTTTCTTT.

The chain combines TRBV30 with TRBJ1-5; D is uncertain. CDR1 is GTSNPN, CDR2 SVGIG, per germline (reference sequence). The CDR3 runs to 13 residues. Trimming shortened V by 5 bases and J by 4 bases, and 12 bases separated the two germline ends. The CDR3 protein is CAWAQGENQPQHF. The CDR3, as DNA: TGTGCCTGGGCTCAAGGAGAGAATCAGCCCCAGCATTTT.

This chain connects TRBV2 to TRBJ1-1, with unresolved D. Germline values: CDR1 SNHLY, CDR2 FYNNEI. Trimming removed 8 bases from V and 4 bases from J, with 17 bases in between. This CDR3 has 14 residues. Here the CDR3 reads CASGTTHGGTEAFF. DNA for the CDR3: TGTGCCAGCGGAACTACACACGGTGGCACTGAAGCTTTCTTT.

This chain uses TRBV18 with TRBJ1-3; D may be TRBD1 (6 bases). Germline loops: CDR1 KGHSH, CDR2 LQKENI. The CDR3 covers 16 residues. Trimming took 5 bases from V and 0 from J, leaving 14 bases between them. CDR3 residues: CASSVQTGSSGNTIYF. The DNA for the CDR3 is TGTGCCAGCTCAGTACAAACAGGGAGCTCTGGAAACACCATATATTTT.

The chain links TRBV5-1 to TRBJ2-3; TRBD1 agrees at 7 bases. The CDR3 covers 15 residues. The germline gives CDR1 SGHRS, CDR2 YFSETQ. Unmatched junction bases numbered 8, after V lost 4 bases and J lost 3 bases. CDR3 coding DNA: TGCGCCAGCAGCCTCCTAGGACAGGCTACAGATACGCAGTATTTT. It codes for CASSLLGQATDTQYF.

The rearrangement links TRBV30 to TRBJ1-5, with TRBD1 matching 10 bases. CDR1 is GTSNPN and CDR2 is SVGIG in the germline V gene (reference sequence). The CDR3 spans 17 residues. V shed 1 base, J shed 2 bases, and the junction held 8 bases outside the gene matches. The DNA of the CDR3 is TGTGCCTGGAGTGCCCCGGACAGGGGGTATCGCAATCAGCCCCAGCATTTT. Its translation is CAWSAPDRGYRNQPQHF.